Below, 7 T cell receptor beta chains from the same sample are listed, as sequenced in a study of OX40 agonist ivuxolimab in advanced cancers. Here immunoSEQ multiplex PCR was the method, and the copy in TCRdb shows in-frame clones only, minus some. The data contain tens of thousands of clones, roughly 84% of them singletons. The source was CD4+ or CD8+ T cells sorted from blood, collected in a trial of the OX40 agonist ivuxolimab. These receptors were collected from an adult with an advanced solid tumor such as melanoma, head and neck, liver or kidney cancer.

V is TRBV6-1 and J is TRBJ2-3; 10 nucleotides align to TRBD1. CDR1 MNHNS and CDR2 SASEGT come from the germline V gene. Trimming removed 8 bases from V and 3 bases from J; junction bases left unmatched: 5. The CDR3 is 14 amino acids. CDR3 in amino acids: CASLGDRGTDTQYF. CDR3 DNA: TGTGCCAGCCTTGGGGACAGGGGAACAGATACGCAGTATTTT.

CDR3 region: CASSEQAGERYEQFF. CDR3 nucleotide sequence: TGCGCCAGCAGTGAGCAAGCGGGAGAGAGGTATGAGCAGTTCTTC. The rearrangement links TRBV10-1 to TRBJ2-1; 8 bases fit TRBD2. Germline loops: CDR1 WNHNN, CDR2 SYGVQD (reference sequence). With 2 bases clipped from V and 8 bases from J, the junction kept 8 bases outside the gene matches. The CDR3 spans 15 residues.

The chain combines TRBV9 with TRBJ1-4; D is unresolved. Germline-derived CDR1 and CDR2 are SGDLS and YYNGEE. The CDR3 sequence is 14 residues long. Trimming removed 4 bases at V and 0 bases at J, with 7 bases between. The DNA for the CDR3 is TGTGCCAGCAGCAGAGTTGCAACTAATGAAAAACTGTTTTTT. Protein sequence: CASSRVATNEKLFF.

The J gene is TRBJ2-1, the V gene TRBV28; 11 bases fit TRBD2. Per germline, CDR1 MDHEN and CDR2 SYDVKM. V was clipped by 7 bases and J by 8 bases; unmatched bases: 7. The CDR3 is 14 amino acids. In DNA, the CDR3 is TGTGCCAGCACCGAGACTAGCGGGACGTATGAGCAGTTCTTC. Its translation is CASTETSGTYEQFF.

This chain uses TRBV5-1 with TRBJ2-7; TRBD1 matches at 8 bases. Germline V CDR1 and CDR2: SGHRS, YFSETQ. With 6 bases clipped from V and 5 bases from J, the junction kept 16 bases outside the gene matches. This CDR3 is built from 16 residues. The CDR3: CASNISGGYRVDEQYF. Here the CDR3 DNA reads TGCGCCAGCAACATATCAGGGGGCTATCGGGTCGACGAGCAGTACTTC.

The genes are TRBV11-3 and TRBJ2-1; 10 bases agree with TRBD2. The CDR3 length is 16 residues. The V and J ends lost 4 bases and 7 bases, in that order; junction bases with no gene match: 10. Germline CDR1 reads SGHNT; CDR2 reads YENEEA. CDR3 sequence reads: CASSSRRTSGGNEQFF. The CDR3 coding sequence is TGTGCCAGCAGCTCGCGAAGGACTAGCGGAGGGAATGAGCAGTTCTTC.

The J gene is TRBJ1-3, the V gene TRBV19; D unresolved. Germline V gene lookup returns CDR1 LNHDA and CDR2 SQIVND (reference sequence). Trimming removed 6 bases from V and 3 bases from J, with 6 bases in between. This CDR3 has 12 residues. The CDR3 region is CASRAIGNTIYF. The CDR3 DNA is TGTGCCAGTAGAGCCATTGGAAACACCATATATTTT. Full variable domain (outside the CDR3, taken from reference TRBV19 and TRBJ1-3): DGGITQSPKYLFRKEGQNVTLSCEQNLNHDAMYWYRQDPGQGLRLIYYSQIVNDFQKGDIAEGYSVSREKKESFPLTVTSAQKNPTAFYLCASRAIGNTIYFGEGSWLTVV.